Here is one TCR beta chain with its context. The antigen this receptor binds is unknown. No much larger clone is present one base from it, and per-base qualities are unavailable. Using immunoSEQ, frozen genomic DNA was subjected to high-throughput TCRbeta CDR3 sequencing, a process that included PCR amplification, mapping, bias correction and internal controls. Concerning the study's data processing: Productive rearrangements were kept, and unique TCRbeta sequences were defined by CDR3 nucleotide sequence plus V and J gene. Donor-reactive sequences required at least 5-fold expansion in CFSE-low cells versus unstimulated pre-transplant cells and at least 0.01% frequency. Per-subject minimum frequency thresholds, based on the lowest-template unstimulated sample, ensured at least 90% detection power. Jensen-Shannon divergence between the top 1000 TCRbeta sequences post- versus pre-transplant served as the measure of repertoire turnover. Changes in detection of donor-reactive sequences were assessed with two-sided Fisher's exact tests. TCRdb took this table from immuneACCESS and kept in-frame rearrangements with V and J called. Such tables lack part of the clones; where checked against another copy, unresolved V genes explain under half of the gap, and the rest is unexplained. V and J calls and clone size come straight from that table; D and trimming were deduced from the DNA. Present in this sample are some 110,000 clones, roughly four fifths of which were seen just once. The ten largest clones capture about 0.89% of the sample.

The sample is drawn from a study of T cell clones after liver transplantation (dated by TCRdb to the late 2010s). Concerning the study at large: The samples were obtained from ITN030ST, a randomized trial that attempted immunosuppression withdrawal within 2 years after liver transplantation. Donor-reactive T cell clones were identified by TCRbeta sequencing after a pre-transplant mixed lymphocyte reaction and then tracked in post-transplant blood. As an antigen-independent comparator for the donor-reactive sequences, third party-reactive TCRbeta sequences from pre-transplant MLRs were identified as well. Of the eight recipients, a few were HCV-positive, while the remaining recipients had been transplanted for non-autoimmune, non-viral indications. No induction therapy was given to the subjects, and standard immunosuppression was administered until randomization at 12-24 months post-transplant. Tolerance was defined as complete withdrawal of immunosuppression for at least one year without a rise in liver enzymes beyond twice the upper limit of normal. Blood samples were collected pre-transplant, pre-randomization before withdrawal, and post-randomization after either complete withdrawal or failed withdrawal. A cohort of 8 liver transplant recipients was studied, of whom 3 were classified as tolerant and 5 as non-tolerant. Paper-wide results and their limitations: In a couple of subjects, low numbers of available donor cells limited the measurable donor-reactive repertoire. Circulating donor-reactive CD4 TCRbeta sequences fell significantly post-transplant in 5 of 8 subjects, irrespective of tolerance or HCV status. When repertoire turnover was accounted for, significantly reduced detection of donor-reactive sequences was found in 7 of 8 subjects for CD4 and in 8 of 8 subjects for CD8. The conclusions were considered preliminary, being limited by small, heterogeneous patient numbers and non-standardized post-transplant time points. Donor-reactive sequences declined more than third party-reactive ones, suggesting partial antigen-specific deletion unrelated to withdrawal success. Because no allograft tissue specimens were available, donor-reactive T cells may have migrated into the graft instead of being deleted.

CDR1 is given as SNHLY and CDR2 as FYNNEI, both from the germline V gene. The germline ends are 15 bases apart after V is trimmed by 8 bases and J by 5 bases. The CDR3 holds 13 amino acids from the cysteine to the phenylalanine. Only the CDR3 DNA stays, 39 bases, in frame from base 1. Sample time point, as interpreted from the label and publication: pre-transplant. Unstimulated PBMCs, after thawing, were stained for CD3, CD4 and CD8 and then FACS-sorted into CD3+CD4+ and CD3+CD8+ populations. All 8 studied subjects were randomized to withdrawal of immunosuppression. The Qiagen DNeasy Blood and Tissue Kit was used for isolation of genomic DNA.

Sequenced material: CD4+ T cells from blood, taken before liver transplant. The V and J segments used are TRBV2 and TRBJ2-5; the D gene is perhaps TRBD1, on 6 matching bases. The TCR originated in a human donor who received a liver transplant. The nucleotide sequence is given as TGTGCCAGCCAATCAGGGGTGAAGGAGACCCAGTACTTC. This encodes CASQSGVKETQYF.